This T cell receptor beta chain appears in the sequencing data of a study of tumor-infiltrating lymphocytes in primary liver carcinoma. The CDR3 length is 13 residues. Germline CDR1 is SGHAT and CDR2 is FQNNGV. Starting material for RNA and DNA co-extraction consisted of 20-30 mg of unsorted bulk tissue. The authors made TCR beta cDNA from around 500 ng total RNA with a constant-region primer. Sequencing libraries for TCR beta derived from three nested multiplex PCR rounds that used slightly modified ARM-PCR. A C-beta reverse primer was combined with TRBV1-TRBV30 forward primers in the first two PCR rounds, and each round had ten to eleven cycles. Each CDR3 protein is one row after TCRdb ran MiXCR on the multiplex PCR reads. The sample comprises roughly 40,000 distinct CDR3 sequences, more than 60% of which are singletons, and around 41% rests with the top ten. In the case of this clonotype: An end of the junction does not agree with germline; a read error may underlie this.

This sequence was found in a young woman with primary liver carcinoma and hepatitis B virus infection. Sequencing input: tumor-adjacent normal liver tissue. V is TRBV11-2 and J is TRBJ2-7; D gene ambiguous. The assigned J gene may be wrong: the sequence end matches TRBJ2-1 better. The DNA for the CDR3 is TGTGACAGCAGCTTACAGAGGACCTACAAGCAGTTCTTC. It specifies CDSSLQRTYKQFF.